These T cell receptor beta chains were read from a single sample in a study of chemoradiotherapy in HPV16-positive cancers. Some clones are missing from TCRdb's copy, which holds only in-frame ones; the method was immunoSEQ multiplex PCR. The table includes about 910 clones, 85% to 90% detected once. This material consisted of tumor tissue, taken from a patient who underwent chemoradiotherapy. These receptors came from a human donor with HPV-associated anogenital cancer. Both conserved end residues are part of each CDR3. Each record gives: clone size, V gene, D gene, J gene, CDR3 DNA, CDR3 protein. The D gene is left open where the match is weak. Clone size, where shown, is once, few, many, or a class for clones that have expanded.

clone_size: -; v_call: TRBV5-1; d_call: -; j_call: TRBJ2-2; cdr3_nt: TGCGCCAGCAAGATCGACTCCCACACCGGGGAGCTGTTTTTT; cdr3_aa: CASKIDSHTGELFF
clone_size: once; v_call: TRBV2; d_call: TRBD1; j_call: TRBJ1-2; cdr3_nt: TGTGCCAGCAAGCAGGACAGGGGGAACTATGGCTACACCTTC; cdr3_aa: CASKQDRGNYGYTF
clone_size: -; v_call: TRBV4-2; d_call: -; j_call: TRBJ2-1; cdr3_nt: TGTGCCAGCAGCGGCGGGCCCAGCTCCTACAATGAGCAGTTCTTC; cdr3_aa: CASSGGPSSYNEQFF
clone_size: -; v_call: TRBV5-6; d_call: -; j_call: TRBJ2-7; cdr3_nt: TGTGCCAGCAGCTTGTCGGCCGAGCAGTACTTC; cdr3_aa: CASSLSAEQYF
clone_size: -; v_call: TRBV18; d_call: -; j_call: TRBJ1-5; cdr3_nt: TGTGCCAGCTCACCACAAGGGAATCAGCCCCAGCATTTT; cdr3_aa: CASSPQGNQPQHF
clone_size: -; v_call: TRBV19; d_call: -; j_call: TRBJ1-5; cdr3_nt: TGTGCCAGTAGTATAAAGGGCCAATCGGCCCAGCCCCAGCATTTT; cdr3_aa: CASSIKGQSAQPQHF
clone_size: -; v_call: TRBV30; d_call: -; j_call: TRBJ2-5; cdr3_nt: TGTGCCTGGACCTTTCCCGAGGGGGGGCGGGAGACCCAGTACTTC; cdr3_aa: CAWTFPEGGRETQYF
clone_size: -; v_call: TRBV7-9; d_call: TRBD1; j_call: TRBJ1-6; cdr3_nt: TGTGCCAGCAGCTTACAGGGGGACTCACCCCTCCACTTT; cdr3_aa: CASSLQGDSPLHF
clone_size: few; v_call: TRBV4-3; d_call: -; j_call: TRBJ1-2; cdr3_nt: TGCGCCAGCAGCCAAGATCGAGGGCAGTTCTATGGCTACACCTTC; cdr3_aa: CASSQDRGQFYGYTF
clone_size: -; v_call: TRBV2; d_call: -; j_call: TRBJ1-4; cdr3_nt: TGTGCCAGCAGTGATGACAGGACGGCCGTTGGAAAACTGTTTTTT; cdr3_aa: CASSDDRTAVGKLFF
clone_size: -; v_call: TRBV29-1; d_call: TRBD1; j_call: TRBJ1-1; cdr3_nt: TGCAGCGTTGCAGGGGGTTCCACTGAAGCTTTCTTT; cdr3_aa: CSVAGGSTEAFF
clone_size: -; v_call: TRBV7-9; d_call: -; j_call: TRBJ1-5; cdr3_nt: TGTGCCAGCAGCTCACGGGGTAGGAGCAATCAGCCCCAGCATTTT; cdr3_aa: CASSSRGRSNQPQHF
clone_size: -; v_call: TRBV18; d_call: -; j_call: TRBJ1-1; cdr3_nt: TGTGCCAGCTCACCTGAGGGACGGCCGAACACTGAAGCTTTCTTT; cdr3_aa: CASSPEGRPNTEAFF
clone_size: -; v_call: TRBV30; d_call: TRBD1; j_call: TRBJ1-1; cdr3_nt: TGTGCCTACAAAAGGGGGCTGGTTGCTTTCTTT; cdr3_aa: CAYKRGLVAFF
clone_size: -; v_call: TRBV6-4; d_call: -; j_call: TRBJ2-7; cdr3_nt: TGTGCCAGCAGTGACTCTGAACAGGGCGAGCAGTACTTC; cdr3_aa: CASSDSEQGEQYF
clone_size: -; v_call: TRBV19; d_call: -; j_call: TRBJ1-1; cdr3_nt: TGTGCCAGTTGTCTTACGGCGAACACTGAAGCTTTCTTT; cdr3_aa: CASCLTANTEAFF
clone_size: -; v_call: TRBV19; d_call: TRBD1; j_call: TRBJ1-6; cdr3_nt: TGTGCCAGTAGTCAAACAGGGGGACGTTCACCCCTCCACTTT; cdr3_aa: CASSQTGGRSPLHF
clone_size: -; v_call: TRBV7-6; d_call: -; j_call: TRBJ2-5; cdr3_nt: TGTGCCAGCAGCCCACCAGGGAGTGCAGAGACCCAGTACTTC; cdr3_aa: CASSPPGSAETQYF
clone_size: -; v_call: TRBV19; d_call: -; j_call: TRBJ1-5; cdr3_nt: TGTGCCAGTAGCAGCGACAGGTTTGGACAGCCCCAGCATTTT; cdr3_aa: CASSSDRFGQPQHF
clone_size: once; v_call: TRBV7-9; d_call: -; j_call: TRBJ2-1; cdr3_nt: TGTGCCAGCAGCTCAGAGGTCGGCGGGCTGGGTTCCTACAATGAGCAGTTCTTC; cdr3_aa: CASSSEVGGLGSYNEQFF
clone_size: -; v_call: TRBV4-3; d_call: TRBD2; j_call: TRBJ2-1; cdr3_nt: TGCGCCAGCAGCCAAGAGGGACTAGAGGGGGTGGATGAGCAGTTCTTC; cdr3_aa: CASSQEGLEGVDEQFF
clone_size: -; v_call: TRBV2; d_call: -; j_call: TRBJ2-3; cdr3_nt: TGTGCCAGCAGTGGTGGGGTAGCGGCAGATACGCAGTATTTT; cdr3_aa: CASSGGVAADTQYF
clone_size: -; v_call: TRBV5-1; d_call: TRBD1; j_call: TRBJ2-7; cdr3_nt: TGCGCCAGCAGCTACGGGACAGGGGGCTACGAGCAGTACTTC; cdr3_aa: CASSYGTGGYEQYF
clone_size: -; v_call: TRBV6-5; d_call: -; j_call: TRBJ1-4; cdr3_nt: TGTGCCAGCAGTTACTGGAGGGGTAATGAAAAACTGTTTTTT; cdr3_aa: CASSYWRGNEKLFF
clone_size: -; v_call: TRBV4-1; d_call: TRBD1; j_call: TRBJ1-2; cdr3_nt: TGCGCCAGCAGCCCTCCGGACAGGGAGGACTATGGCTACACCTTC; cdr3_aa: CASSPPDREDYGYTF
clone_size: -; v_call: TRBV19; d_call: -; j_call: TRBJ1-1; cdr3_nt: TGTGCCACCCTATCCAGGGGAACCGTCACTGAAGCTTTCTTT; cdr3_aa: CATLSRGTVTEAFF
clone_size: once; v_call: TRBV14; d_call: -; j_call: TRBJ2-7; cdr3_nt: TGTGCCAGCAGCCAACTACTAGAGTCGCGCGAGCAGTACTTC; cdr3_aa: CASSQLLESREQYF
clone_size: -; v_call: TRBV5-1; d_call: -; j_call: TRBJ1-6; cdr3_nt: TGCGCCAGCAGCTTGCGCGGGGATAGTTCACCCCTCCACTTT; cdr3_aa: CASSLRGDSSPLHF
clone_size: once; v_call: TRBV27; d_call: -; j_call: TRBJ2-3; cdr3_nt: TGTGCCAGCAGTTTAAGGCAAACAGATACGCAGTATTTT; cdr3_aa: CASSLRQTDTQYF
clone_size: -; v_call: TRBV25-1; d_call: TRBD1; j_call: TRBJ1-2; cdr3_nt: TGTGCTAGCAGTGAAAGGGACAGGAGGTATGGCTACACCTTC; cdr3_aa: CASSERDRRYGYTF
clone_size: -; v_call: TRBV5-5; d_call: -; j_call: TRBJ1-3; cdr3_nt: TGTGCCAGCTTCGGGTTAGGCAAAGGAAACACCATATATTTT; cdr3_aa: CASFGLGKGNTIYF
clone_size: -; v_call: TRBV19; d_call: -; j_call: TRBJ2-3; cdr3_nt: TGTGCCAGTAGTATTCAGGGGCCAGATACGCAGTATTTT; cdr3_aa: CASSIQGPDTQYF
clone_size: -; v_call: TRBV5-1; d_call: -; j_call: TRBJ2-1; cdr3_nt: TGCGCCAGCAAGGTTGACGGTTACAATGAGCAGTTCTTC; cdr3_aa: CASKVDGYNEQFF
clone_size: -; v_call: TRBV30; d_call: -; j_call: TRBJ2-2; cdr3_nt: TGTGCCTGTCACCCTGGGGGGTTTTTCGGGGAGCTGTTTTTT; cdr3_aa: CACHPGGFFGELFF
clone_size: once; v_call: TRBV6-6; d_call: TRBD1; j_call: TRBJ2-1; cdr3_nt: TGTGCCAGCAGACCGGGACAGGGGTTTAATGAGCAGTTCTTC; cdr3_aa: CASRPGQGFNEQFF
clone_size: -; v_call: TRBV2; d_call: TRBD1; j_call: TRBJ1-1; cdr3_nt: TGTGCCAGCAGGGGCAGGGACAGGGGGCCGACTGAAGCTTTCTTT; cdr3_aa: CASRGRDRGPTEAFF
clone_size: -; v_call: TRBV28; d_call: -; j_call: TRBJ1-1; cdr3_nt: TGTGCCAGCAGGCAAAAAGGGGGAACGAACACTGAAGCTTTCTTT; cdr3_aa: CASRQKGGTNTEAFF
clone_size: -; v_call: TRBV5-1; d_call: TRBD2; j_call: TRBJ2-2; cdr3_nt: TGCGCCAGCAATCAGCGGGAGAGTACCGGGGAGCTGTTTTTT; cdr3_aa: CASNQRESTGELFF
clone_size: few; v_call: TRBV11-2; d_call: -; j_call: TRBJ1-1; cdr3_nt: TGTGCCAGCAGCCCTATCGGAAGAGGAACTGAAGCTTTCTTT; cdr3_aa: CASSPIGRGTEAFF
clone_size: -; v_call: TRBV11-3; d_call: TRBD1; j_call: TRBJ2-2; cdr3_nt: TGTGCCAGCAGCACGAGGGACAGGGGGACCGGGGAGCTGTTTTTT; cdr3_aa: CASSTRDRGTGELFF
clone_size: -; v_call: TRBV6-6; d_call: TRBD2; j_call: TRBJ2-1; cdr3_nt: TGTGCCAGCAGCCCCAGGAACCGACACGGGGGGAATGAGCAGTTCTTC; cdr3_aa: CASSPRNRHGGNEQFF
clone_size: once; v_call: TRBV5-1; d_call: TRBD1; j_call: TRBJ2-7; cdr3_nt: TGCGCCAGCAGCTACCGGACAGGGCTGGTAGAAAGCGAGCAGTACTTC; cdr3_aa: CASSYRTGLVESEQYF